The clone carrying this T cell receptor (beta chain) appeared a single time. The junction shows a germline mismatch at one end, possibly a read error. This sample is drawn from a study of blood T cell repertoires in COVID-19. In the study's own analysis: Cell counts per sample came from amplifying reference gene primers. Here immunoSEQ multiplex PCR was the method, and the copy in TCRdb shows in-frame clones only, minus some. D and trimming come from the DNA, and the V and J calls and clone size come from that table. The sample includes about 150,000 clones, 80% to 90% seen only once; the top ten take 15%. Germline V gene data show CDR1 as SGHNT and CDR2 as YENEEA. CDR3 length equals 12 residues.

This TCR was sampled from a woman in her forties with acute or convalescent COVID-19. The material sequenced was peripheral blood. The J gene is TRBJ2-7, the V gene TRBV11-3; TRBD2 agrees at 11 bases. CDR3 bases: TGTGCCAGCAGCTACGGACTAGCGGGCCTCGACTTC. Encoded protein: CASSYGLAGLDF.